The 14 T cell receptor beta chains reported below all come from one sample, sequenced in a study of metastatic and nonmetastatic thyroid tumors (dated by TCRdb to 2019 to 2021). Library preparation was by PCR. Instrument used: Illumina HiSeq 4000. TCRdb reran the public reads through fastp at Q25 and MiXCR, keeping productive beta chains. For this sample the table gives about 20,000 clones, of which more than 12% were detected only once. Approximately 15% of the sample is held by the ten biggest clonotypes. No treatment had been received by any patient before thyroid surgery. The sample taken for sequencing was tumor tissue. These receptors were taken from a female donor with papillary thyroid cancer or a benign thyroid nodule (not recorded which). Some clones in this sample may be carry-over from other donors' samples.

Concerning this clone: A single base separates this from a much larger clone, so it may be a read error. V gene TRBV9 combines with J gene TRBJ2-1; perhaps D is TRBD1 or TRBD2 (5 bases each). Germline V gene lookup returns CDR1 SGDLS and CDR2 YYNGEE. V shed 6 bases and J shed 0 bases, with 13 bases lying between them. CDR3 length: 15 amino acids. This CDR3 is CASTPGASSYNEQFF. In DNA, the CDR3 is TGTGCCAGCACCCCCGGGGCAAGCTCCTACAATGAGCAGTTCTTC.

This clone is deemed medium-sized. J is TRBJ2-5 and V is TRBV6-2 or TRBV6-3; D not certain. V was clipped by 0 bases and J by 3 bases, with 8 bases between them. The CDR3 runs to 14 residues. Germline V gene sequence: CDR1 MNHEY, CDR2 SVGEGT. CDR3 loop: CASSYSTREETQYF. The CDR3 DNA sequence: TGTGCCAGCAGTTACTCTACAAGAGAAGAGACCCAGTACTTC.

J is TRBJ2-7 and V is TRBV7-8; 8 bases fit TRBD1. Germline V gene data show CDR1 as SGHVS and CDR2 as FQNEAQ. This CDR3 has 14 amino acids. V lost 5 bases, J lost 0 bases, and 3 bases stayed unmatched. The CDR3 sequence is CASSRDRSSYEQYF. CDR3 DNA: TGTGCCAGCAGCCGGGACAGGTCCTCCTACGAGCAGTACTTC. The full variable domain, its missing parts supplied by reference TRBV7-8 and TRBJ2-7, is GAGVSQSPRYKVAKRGQDVALRCDPISGHVSLFWYQQALGQGPEFLTYFQNEAQLDKSGLPSDRFFAERPEGSVSTLKIQRTQQEDSAVYLCASSRDRSSYEQYFGPGTRLTVT.

At least ten counts were recorded for this clone. The J gene is TRBJ2-5, the V gene TRBV2; possibly TRBD2 for D (6 bases). Germline CDR1 SNHLY, CDR2 FYNNEI. Trimming shortened V by 3 bases and J by 5 bases, and 10 bases separated the two germline ends. The CDR3 length is 13 residues. CDR3 sequence (DNA): TGTGCCAGCAGTGAGGAGGGATGGGAGACCCAGTACTTC. This codes for CASSEEGWETQYF.

This clone was seen repeatedly, ten times or more. The gene calls are TRBV5-1 and TRBJ2-5, with 9 bases matching TRBD2. V dropped 5 bases and J dropped 2; count of bases not matched to a gene: 7. The CDR3 length is 15 residues. Germline loops: CDR1 SGHRS, CDR2 YFSETQ. CDR3 in amino acids: CASRKGTSLQETQYF. DNA of the CDR3: TGCGCCAGCAGGAAGGGGACTAGCCTACAAGAGACCCAGTACTTC. Full variable domain (remainder filled in from reference TRBV5-1 and TRBJ2-5): KAGVTQTPRYLIKTRGQQVTLSCSPISGHRSVSWYQQTPGQGLQFLFEYFSETQRNKGNFPGRFSGRQFSNSRSEMNVSTLELGDSALYLCASRKGTSLQETQYFGPGTRLLVL.

The rearrangement uses TRBV6-4 and TRBJ2-5; 8 bases match TRBD1. Trimming cost V 3 bases and J 4 bases; bases outside gene matches: 4. The length of the CDR3 is 14 residues. The germline gives CDR1 MRHNA, CDR2 SNTAGT. This chain's CDR3 is CASSEGTGVETQYF. DNA for the CDR3: TGTGCCAGCAGTGAGGGGACAGGCGTAGAGACCCAGTACTTC.

This clone occurred many times. V usage is TRBV14 and J usage is TRBJ2-7; unclear D gene. Trimming cost V 4 bases and J 4 bases, with 20 bases left between them. The CDR3 is 16 amino acids. In germline, CDR1 is SGHDN, CDR2 FVKESK. This CDR3 reads CASSPIASTELYEQYF. For the CDR3, the DNA is TGTGCCAGCAGCCCCATTGCATCGACGGAACTGTACGAGCAGTACTTC.

With regard to this clone: The conserved final phenylalanine or tryptophan is absent from the CDR3, which likely points to a read error. The chain employs TRBV7-9 and TRBJ2-7; D is uncertain. Trimming removed 3 bases from V and 1 base from J, with 4 bases in between. The CDR3 loop spans 12 amino acids. Germline assignment: CDR1 SEHNR and CDR2 FQNEAQ (reference sequence). CDR3 in amino acids: CASSLGSYEQYL. DNA for the CDR3: TGTGCCAGCAGCTTGGGGTCCTACGAGCAGTACCTC.

This clone is medium-sized. The V gene is TRBV20-1, the J gene TRBJ1-2; 7 nucleotides align to TRBD1. The junction had 10 bases not matched to a gene; V was cut back by 5 bases and J by 7 bases. Germline loops: CDR1 DFQATT, CDR2 SNEGSKA (reference sequence). The CDR3 has 13 residues. DNA for the CDR3: TGCAGTGCTTGGGACAGTCAAGGTCGTGGCTACACCTTC. This sequence encodes CSAWDSQGRGYTF.

The chain is built from TRBV3-1 and TRBJ1-2, with 8 bases aligning to TRBD1. Germline-derived CDR1 and CDR2 are LGHDT and YNNKEL (reference sequence). This CDR3 contains 13 residues. After removal of 0 bases from V and 7 bases from J, the junction contained 1 base not matched to a gene. The CDR3 nucleotides are TGTGCCAGCAGCCAAGAGGACAGGGCTGGCTACACCTTC. It yields the protein CASSQEDRAGYTF.

This chain connects TRBV20-1 to TRBJ1-2; 7 nucleotides agree with TRBD1. V trimming: 4 bases; J trimming: 6 bases; junction bases outside the gene matches: 5. Germline CDR1 is DFQATT and CDR2 is SNEGSKA (reference sequence). The CDR3 runs 12 residues. This CDR3 reads CSAKEGAHGYTF. CDR3 coding DNA: TGCAGTGCTAAGGAGGGGGCCCATGGCTACACCTTC.

Within the sample, this clone is medium-sized. Other DNA sequences within the sample encode an identical CDR3. The chain combines TRBV4-2 with TRBJ2-7; 8 nucleotides align to TRBD1. The germline V gene encodes CDR1 LGHNA and CDR2 YNFKEQ. The length of the CDR3 is 15 residues. J gave up 2 bases and V 3 bases, and 6 bases lay outside the gene matches. The CDR3 loop is CASSQERTGTYEQYF. CDR3 sequence (DNA): TGTGCCAGCAGCCAGGAAAGGACAGGGACCTACGAGCAGTACTTC.

As for this clone: This may stem from a read error, because a much larger clone lies one nucleotide away. The chain joins TRBV18 to TRBJ1-5, with a tentative D call TRBD1 (6 bases). The CDR3 runs to 13 residues. Germline CDR1 KGHSH, CDR2 LQKENI. This chain's CDR3 is CASSQGKNQPQHF. Here the CDR3 DNA reads TGCGCCAGCTCACAGGGAAAAAATCAGCCCCAGCATTTT.

The sample holds many counts of this clone. CDR3 residues: CASSLEGAGSPGDEQFF. The CDR3 DNA reads as TGCGCCAGCAGCTTGGAGGGGGCGGGGAGCCCAGGGGATGAGCAGTTCTTC. The V and J genes are TRBV5-1 and TRBJ2-1, with a possible D match to TRBD1 (7 bases). CDR1 and CDR2 (germline): SGHRS, YFSETQ. The V end was cut by 0 bases, the J end by 8 bases, with 21 bases between. The CDR3 extends over 17 amino acids.